This TCR beta chain was recorded in a study of blood T cells in healthy people across ages (dated by TCRdb to between 2014 and 2017). A note on the overall study: Template switching captured roughly one uniquely barcoded TCR beta cDNA molecule per two T cells in model experiments. Donors of different ages were randomly distributed across sequencing lanes to avoid experimental bias. Age-related changes in TCR beta repertoire diversity were measured in the study by deep sequencing normalized with unique cDNA molecular identifiers. The study analyzed two additional independent replicas of 1 million unique cDNA reads from the same blood draw for two donors, one aged 18 to 29 and one aged 80 or older. The donors were split into four age groups: young (average about 15 years), middle-aged (over 35), aged (over 55) and long-lived (approximately 80). Results the study describes overall, beyond this receptor: Donor CMV infection status was unknown, potentially confounding age-related changes in expanded clonotypes. The long-lived group showed more naive CD4+ T cells, fewer expanded clones and increased TCR diversity than the aged group, suggesting age selection. Since profiling was done on bulk unsorted PBMCs, naive and antigen-experienced compartments could not be conclusively compared. Estimates of total diversity based on one million sequenced T cells were considered lower bounds and underestimates. There was a strong correlation between observed TCR beta diversity and the percentage of naive T cells measured by flow cytometry. Observed TCR beta diversity per million T cells fell roughly linearly with age, and a significant reduction was already apparent by age roughly 40.

From cysteine to phenylalanine, the CDR3 is 17 amino acids long. Only the CDR3 DNA stays, 51 bases, in frame from base 1. CDR1 and CDR2 are drawn from the germline V gene (reference sequence): MNHEY, SMNVEV. Library prep was done by 5' RACE. The instrument given in TCRdb is Illumina HiSeq 2500. The second PCR ran for about 7 to 11 cycles and used a J-beta primer mix along with a sample-barcoded 5' primer. A template-switch 5' adaptor carrying 12 random nucleotides introduced a unique molecular identifier onto each TCR beta cDNA molecule. Each sample yielded at least 3 million CDR3-containing paired-end reads. All of the RNA was converted into first-strand cDNA using the Mint cDNA synthesis kit, with a TRBC-specific oligonucleotide serving as the primer. Following uracil-DNA glycosylase treatment, a first 18-cycle PCR with universal primers M1SS and BC2_uni_R was performed on all cDNA. The paper's processing steps were these. Normalization of each sample was performed by random selection of 1 million high-quality reads, each carrying a distinct molecular identifier. Reads with shared molecular identifiers were discarded instead of being binned into consensus sequences. MiTCR, set to a Q25 quality threshold and the strictest error-elimination algorithm, was used for CDR3 identification, clonotype clustering and error correction. A nonparametric unseen species model with Euler transformation was used to estimate a lower bound on total TCR beta diversity. The public reads were quality trimmed at Q25 with fastp and then assembled into clones with MiXCR by TCRdb, keeping productive beta chains. Records with the same CDR3 protein are collapsed into one entry carrying the most frequent genes and DNA. V and J calls and clone size were set by TCRdb, not the authors. The sample data list over a million distinct CDR3 sequences, and less than 50% of these were observed just once. Approximately 20% of the sample lies in the top ten.

The donors were roughly 38 Caucasian individuals from Russia, aged 6 to 90 years, who were systemically healthy. Approximately 10 milliliters of peripheral blood were collected from each donor into EDTA-treated Vacutainer tubes. Ficoll-Paque density-gradient centrifugation was used to isolate PBMCs, with at least 6 million per sample. Total RNA, at least 5 micrograms per sample, was extracted from PBMCs with Trizol reagent. Naive CD45RAhigh/CD27high T cell percentages were measured by flow cytometry on a PBMC aliquot from every donor. On this clonotype itself: Its recognized antigen is unknown. Relative to the germline gene, one junction end is altered; a read error may explain this.

The rearranged segments are TRBV27 and TRBJ2-4; TRBD2 lines up with 14 middle nucleotides. This TCR was sampled from a woman aged 55-70 years in good health. Sequenced input: blood. The sequence in DNA is TGTGCCGGCAGTAAGGGACTAGCGGGAGATCGGAAAAACATTCAGTACTTC. Its coded protein is CAGSKGLAGDRKNIQYF.